This paragraph reports one T cell receptor (beta chain). Its antigen is unknown. No quality values exist for individual bases; no much larger clone is one base distant. V is shortened by 5 bases, J by 2 bases, and the region joining them spans 16 bases. CDR1 and CDR2 are drawn from the germline V gene: SGHTA, FQGNSA. The CDR3, cysteine through phenylalanine, is 15 amino acids long. CDR3 DNA is the only sequence kept; it has 45 bases, read in frame from the first base. The sample originates from a study of control samples from healthy donors and cancer patients (dated by TCRdb to about 2020). The library was built by means of the immunoSEQ multiplex PCR assay. TCRdb's version of the immuneACCESS table is confined to in-frame rearrangements and falls short of the full clone set. An unresolved V gene accounts for under half of the shortfall where checked; the remainder is of unknown origin. Within this sample are about 170,000 clones, with just under 95% of them counted one time only. The top ten hold about 4% of the sample.

Sample: blood. This TCR was recovered from a woman aged 55 to 70 in good health. Recombination connected TRBV7-2 to TRBJ2-7; the D gene is possibly TRBD2, with 5 bases matching. The DNA sequence follows: TGTGCCAGCAGCCCGCATAACCGGGGTACCTACGAGCAGTACTTC. This is translated as CASSPHNRGTYEQYF. Beyond the CDR3, the reference TRBV7-2 and TRBJ2-7 genes provide the residues; the full variable domain reads: GAGVSQSPSNKVTEKGKDVELRCDPISGHTALYWYRQSLGQGLEFLIYFQGNSAPDKSGLPSDRFSAERTGGSVSTLTIQRTQQEDSAVYLCASSPHNRGTYEQYFGPGTRLTVT.